The rows below give T cell receptor beta chains drawn from one sample of a study of blood T cell repertoires in COVID-19. This table comes from immunoSEQ multiplex PCR, and its TCRdb copy is limited to in-frame clones, with some not included. Here the sample spans 150,000 to 200,000 clones, 89% being singletons. The sequenced material came from peripheral blood. All receptors come from a young man who had recovered from COVID-19. Each CDR3 is given with its conserved first and last residue. Each record gives: J gene, clone size, V gene, D gene, CDR3 DNA, CDR3 protein. The D gene is left open where the match is weak. Clone size is stated in some rows and not others, as once, few, many or a class when expanded.

TRBJ2-3	NA	TRBV9	TRBD2	TGTGCCAGCAGCGTTGGCGGGAGTGAAACAGATACGCAGTATTTT	CASSVGGSETDTQYF
TRBJ2-7	NA	TRBV9	TRBD2	TGTGCCAGCAGCGTTACTAGCGGGACATCCGAGCAGTACTTC	CASSVTSGTSEQYF
TRBJ1-4	NA	TRBV7-2	NA	TGTGCCAGCAACTCCCAGAGGGGGAGACCGGAAAAACTGTTTTTT	CASNSQRGRPEKLFF
TRBJ2-7	NA	TRBV7-2	NA	TGTGCCAGCAGCTTAGGGGGCGGAGGGACCTACGAGCAGTACTTC	CASSLGGGGTYEQYF
TRBJ2-7	NA	TRBV20-1	TRBD1	TGCAGTGCTAGTGACCGGGACAGGGGTCGTTACGAGCAGTACTTC	CSASDRDRGRYEQYF
TRBJ2-5	once	TRBV9	TRBD2	TGTGCCAGCAGCGTACTCTGGACTAGCGAGGTGGAGACCCAGTACTTC	CASSVLWTSEVETQYF
TRBJ1-2	NA	TRBV3-1/TRBV3-2	TRBD1	TGTGCCAGCAGCCAGGACAGGGGGCTCTATGGCTACACCTTC	CASSQDRGLYGYTF
TRBJ1-2	NA	TRBV3-1/TRBV3-2	TRBD1	TGTGCCAGCAGCCACAGCCTTGGACAGGGCGGCTATGGCTACACCTTC	CASSHSLGQGGYGYTF
TRBJ2-2	NA	TRBV2	TRBD2	TGTGCCAGCAGCCCGACTAGCGGAGGCGCGAACACCGGGGAGCTGTTTTTT	CASSPTSGGANTGELFF
TRBJ1-1	NA	TRBV10-3	NA	TGTGCCATCAGTGTAGACTACGGGGACACTGAAGCTTTCTTT	CAISVDYGDTEAFF
TRBJ1-1	NA	TRBV6-5	NA	TGTGCCAGCAGTTACTCGGGGGCAGCATTTGAAGCTTTCTTT	CASSYSGAAFEAFF
TRBJ1-1	NA	TRBV5-4	NA	TGTGCCAGCAGCCCCTGGGACACAGGGCCTAAGGTTGAAGCTTTCTTT	CASSPWDTGPKVEAFF
TRBJ2-1	NA	TRBV10-3	TRBD1	TGTGCCATCAGTGGAGGGGACAGGGCCTACAATGAGCAGTTCTTC	CAISGGDRAYNEQFF
TRBJ1-2	NA	TRBV7-9	NA	TGTGCCAGCAGCTTATCCCAGGTACAAGTCTATGGCTACACCTTC	CASSLSQVQVYGYTF
TRBJ2-1	NA	TRBV27	TRBD1	TGTGCCAGCAGTTTAGGGACAGGGGTCAATGAGCAGTTCTTC	CASSLGTGVNEQFF
TRBJ2-2	once	TRBV5-1	TRBD2	TGCGCCAGCAGCTTCGGGACTAGCGACCCGAACACCGGGGAGTTGTTTTTT	CASSFGTSDPNTGELFF
TRBJ1-5	NA	TRBV24-1	NA	TGTGCCACCAGTGATTTGACGGGCAATCAGCCCCAGCATTTT	CATSDLTGNQPQHF
TRBJ1-4	NA	TRBV19	NA	TGTGCCAGTAGGGGGTGGGTGGGGAGTGAGGAAAAACTGTTTTTT	CASRGWVGSEEKLFF
TRBJ2-2	NA	TRBV2	TRBD1	TGTGCCAGCAAATACAGGGGTACCGGGGAGCTGTTTTTT	CASKYRGTGELFF
TRBJ1-1	NA	TRBV7-9	TRBD1	TGTGCCAGCAGCCTTGGACAGGGGCGAACTGAAGCTTTCTTT	CASSLGQGRTEAFF
TRBJ2-3	NA	TRBV11-3	TRBD2	TGTGCCAGCAGCTTTGGAGCGGGAGGTATCACAGATACGCAGTATTTT	CASSFGAGGITDTQYF
TRBJ2-7	NA	TRBV6-2/TRBV6-3	NA	TGTGCCAGCAGTTGGCTGGACACCATCTACGAGCAGTACTTC	CASSWLDTIYEQYF
TRBJ1-2	NA	TRBV11-2	NA	TGTGCCAGCAGCTTGGGGGGGGTCGGAGGCTACACCTTC	CASSLGGVGGYTF
TRBJ2-1	NA	TRBV12-5	NA	TGTGCTAGTGGCCGCGACCGGGACTCCCTCTCCTACAATGAGCAGTTCTTC	CASGRDRDSLSYNEQFF
TRBJ2-7	once	TRBV4-1	NA	TGCGCCAGCAGCCCGGCGGGACAGTCCTACGAGCAGTACTTC	CASSPAGQSYEQYF
TRBJ2-5	NA	TRBV12-3/TRBV12-4	NA	TGTGCCAGCAGTTGGAGTGAGGGAGAGACCCAGTACTTC	CASSWSEGETQYF
TRBJ1-2	NA	TRBV11-2	NA	TGTGCCAGCAGCTTTTCAGGGGCGGGCTACACCTTC	CASSFSGAGYTF
TRBJ2-2	NA	TRBV19	TRBD1	TGTGCCAGTAACCGGGACAGGGGTTCCACCGGGGAGCTGTTTTTT	CASNRDRGSTGELFF
TRBJ2-1	NA	TRBV4-3	NA	TGCGCCAGCAGCCAAGATCGTGACTTTTACAATGAGCAGTTCTTC	CASSQDRDFYNEQFF
TRBJ2-3	NA	TRBV7-2	TRBD1	TGTGCCAGCAGCGCCCCGGGACAGGGTTCGTGGACGCAGTATTTT	CASSAPGQGSWTQYF
TRBJ2-3	NA	TRBV11-2	TRBD1	TGTGCCAGCAGCCCCTCAGGGGGACGGGGCAAGTATTTT	CASSPSGGRGKYF
TRBJ2-7	NA	TRBV2	NA	TGTGCCAGCATCGTAGATTACCAAGATCTCGGGCAGTACTTC	CASIVDYQDLGQYF
TRBJ2-2	NA	TRBV12-5	TRBD1	TGTGCTAGTGGTATTAGACAGGGGTCCGGGGAGCTGTTTTTT	CASGIRQGSGELFF
TRBJ2-5	NA	TRBV7-3	TRBD2	TGTGCCAGCAGCCTCGGGAGGTCGGAGACCCAGTACTTC	CASSLGRSETQYF
TRBJ2-3	NA	TRBV7-2	NA	TGTGCCAGCAGCGCAGCGGGTTATTCTGGCACAGATACGCAGTATTTT	CASSAAGYSGTDTQYF
TRBJ1-3	NA	TRBV7-2	NA	TGTGCCAGCAGCTCCGGGACAAATGGAAACACCATATATTTT	CASSSGTNGNTIYF
TRBJ2-1	NA	TRBV18	TRBD2	TGTGCCAGCTCACCCGGACTAGCGGTTTCTAATGAGCAGTTCTTC	CASSPGLAVSNEQFF
TRBJ2-5	NA	TRBV9	TRBD1	TGTGCCAGCAGCGTCGGACAGGGATCAGGCGAGACCCAGTACTTC	CASSVGQGSGETQYF
TRBJ2-7	NA	TRBV29-1	NA	TGCAGCGTTGAAGGGGAGTTCGAGAACGAGCAGTACTTC	CSVEGEFENEQYF
TRBJ2-5	few	TRBV29-1	TRBD2	TGCAGCGTTGATGTGACTAGCGGGAGACATCTATGGGAGACCCAGTACTTC	CSVDVTSGRHLWETQYF
TRBJ2-4	NA	TRBV3-1/TRBV3-2	TRBD2	TGTGCCAGCAGCGCCCAGACTAGCGGGAGGGGGGGTACTCAGTACTTC	CASSAQTSGRGGTQYF
TRBJ1-2	NA	TRBV28	NA	TGTGCCAGCAGCTCCGGGACACCGAAGCTCTATGGCTACACCTTC	CASSSGTPKLYGYTF